A selection of T cell receptor beta chains follows, all from one sample in a study of immune evolution from preneoplasia to lung adenocarcinoma. Clones were sequenced by immunoSEQ multiplex PCR, and TCRdb holds only the in-frame ones, with some missing. The sample holds 7,000 or so clones; 77% are singletons and the top ten take approximately 7%. The material sequenced was FFPE lung adenocarcinoma in situ tissue. These receptors came from a person aged 55-85 years with lung adenocarcinoma. CDR3s include the opening cysteine and the closing phenylalanine or tryptophan. D genes are given only for firm matches. Clone size is shown for a subset of rows, as once, few, many or a class of expanded clone.

j_call d_call clone_size v_call cdr3_aa cdr3_nt
TRBJ2-2 TRBD1 NA TRBV6-5 CASSYSGQTFGGELFF TGTGCCAGCAGTTACTCGGGACAGACCTTTGGCGGGGAGCTGTTTTTT
TRBJ1-1 NA NA TRBV25-1 CASGLGGDTEAFF TGTGCCAGCGGCTTAGGGGGAGACACTGAAGCTTTCTTT
TRBJ1-3 TRBD1 NA TRBV7-3 CASRPRWDRGPHSGNTIYF TGTGCCAGCCGACCACGCTGGGACAGGGGGCCCCACTCTGGAAACACCATATATTTT
TRBJ2-7 NA NA TRBV10-2 CASSEPAGYEQYF TGCGCCAGCAGTGAGCCAGCGGGCTACGAGCAGTACTTC
TRBJ1-5 NA NA TRBV4-1 CASSQERGFVGNQPQHF TGCGCCAGCAGCCAAGAACGGGGGTTTGTAGGCAATCAGCCCCAGCATTTT
TRBJ2-3 TRBD2 NA TRBV7-3 CASSLGWRGASTDTQYF TGTGCCAGCAGCTTAGGATGGCGGGGGGCCTCCACAGATACGCAGTATTTT
TRBJ1-2 NA NA TRBV6-1 CASIKTEDYGYTF TGTGCCAGCATTAAGACAGAAGACTATGGCTACACCTTC
TRBJ2-1 NA NA TRBV5-6 CASSTPGRGSGEQFF TGTGCCAGCAGCACCCCGGGACGCGGCTCGGGTGAGCAGTTCTTC
TRBJ2-1 TRBD2 NA TRBV7-2 CASSLLTSTDEQFF TGTGCCAGCAGCTTGCTGACTAGCACGGATGAGCAGTTCTTC
TRBJ2-5 TRBD2 NA TRBV14 CASSPGLAGVSYQETQYF TGTGCCAGCAGCCCCGGTTTAGCGGGGGTCTCGTACCAAGAGACCCAGTACTTC
TRBJ2-2 TRBD1 once TRBV4-1 CASSQDSTGANTGELFF TGCGCCAGCAGCCAAGATTCGACAGGGGCGAACACCGGGGAGCTGTTTTTT